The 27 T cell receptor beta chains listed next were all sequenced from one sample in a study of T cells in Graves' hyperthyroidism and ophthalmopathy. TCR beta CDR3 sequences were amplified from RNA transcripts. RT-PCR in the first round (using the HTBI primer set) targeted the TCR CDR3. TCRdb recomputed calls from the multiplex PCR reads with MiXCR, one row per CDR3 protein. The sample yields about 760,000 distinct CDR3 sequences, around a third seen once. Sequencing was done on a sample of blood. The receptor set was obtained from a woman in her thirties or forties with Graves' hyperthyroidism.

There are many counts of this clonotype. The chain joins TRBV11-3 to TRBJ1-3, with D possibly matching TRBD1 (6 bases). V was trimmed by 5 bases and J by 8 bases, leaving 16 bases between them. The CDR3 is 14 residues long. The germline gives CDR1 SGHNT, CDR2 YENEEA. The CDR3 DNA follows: TGTGCCAGCAGCCTCCGGGACAACAAAGACACCATATATTTT. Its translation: CASSLRDNKDTIYF.

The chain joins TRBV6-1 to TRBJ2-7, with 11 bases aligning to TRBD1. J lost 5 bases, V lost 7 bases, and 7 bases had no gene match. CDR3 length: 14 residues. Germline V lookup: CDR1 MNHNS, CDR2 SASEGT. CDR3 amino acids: CASTPGTGGNEQYF. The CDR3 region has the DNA TGTGCCAGCACCCCCGGGACAGGGGGAAACGAGCAGTACTTC.

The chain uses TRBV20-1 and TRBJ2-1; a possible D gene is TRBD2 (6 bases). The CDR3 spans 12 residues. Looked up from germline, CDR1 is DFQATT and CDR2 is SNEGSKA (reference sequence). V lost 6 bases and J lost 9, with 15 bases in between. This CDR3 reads CSASILAPEQFF. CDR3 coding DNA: TGCAGTGCCTCAATTCTAGCGCCTGAGCAGTTCTTC.

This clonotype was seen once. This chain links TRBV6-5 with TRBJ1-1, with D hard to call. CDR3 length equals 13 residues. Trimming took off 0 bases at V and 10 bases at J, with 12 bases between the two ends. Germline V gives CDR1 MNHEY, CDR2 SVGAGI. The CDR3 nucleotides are TGTGCCAGCAGTTACTCGAGCGGGAGAGTAGCTTTCTTT. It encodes CASSYSSGRVAFF.

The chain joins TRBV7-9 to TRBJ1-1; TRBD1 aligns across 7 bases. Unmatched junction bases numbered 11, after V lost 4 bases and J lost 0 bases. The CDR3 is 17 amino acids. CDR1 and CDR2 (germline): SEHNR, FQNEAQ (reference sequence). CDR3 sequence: CASSYRGQQTMNTEAFF. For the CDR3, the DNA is TGTGCCAGCAGCTACCGGGGACAGCAGACAATGAACACTGAAGCTTTCTTT.

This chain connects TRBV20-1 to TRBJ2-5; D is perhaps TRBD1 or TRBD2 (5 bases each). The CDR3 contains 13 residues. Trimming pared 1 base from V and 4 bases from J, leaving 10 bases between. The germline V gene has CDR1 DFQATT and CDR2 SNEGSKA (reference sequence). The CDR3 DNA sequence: TGCAGTGCTAGAGGAAGAGGGGTAGAGACCCAGTACTTC. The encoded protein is CSARGRGVETQYF.

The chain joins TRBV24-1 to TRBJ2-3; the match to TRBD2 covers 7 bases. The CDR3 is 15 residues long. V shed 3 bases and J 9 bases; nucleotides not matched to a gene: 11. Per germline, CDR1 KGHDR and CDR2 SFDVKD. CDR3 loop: CATSDHSSGVVTQYF. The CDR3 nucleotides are TGTGCCACCAGTGATCACTCTAGCGGTGTCGTCACGCAGTATTTT.

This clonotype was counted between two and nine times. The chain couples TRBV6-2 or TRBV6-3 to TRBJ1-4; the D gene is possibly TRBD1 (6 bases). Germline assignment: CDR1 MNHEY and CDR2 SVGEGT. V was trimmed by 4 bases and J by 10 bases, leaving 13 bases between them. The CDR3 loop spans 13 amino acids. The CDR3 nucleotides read TGTGCCAGCAGTTCGCGAATAGGGGGAAAACTGTTTTTT. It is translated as CASSSRIGGKLFF.

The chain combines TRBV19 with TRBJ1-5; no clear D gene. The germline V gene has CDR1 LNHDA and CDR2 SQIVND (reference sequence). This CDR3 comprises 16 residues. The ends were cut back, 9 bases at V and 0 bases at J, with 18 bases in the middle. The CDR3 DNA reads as TGTGCCAGCTCACCGGCGATATACGATAGCAATCAGCCCCAGCATTTT. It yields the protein CASSPAIYDSNQPQHF. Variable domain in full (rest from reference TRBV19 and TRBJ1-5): DGGITQSPKYLFRKEGQNVTLSCEQNLNHDAMYWYRQDPGQGLRLIYYSQIVNDFQKGDIAEGYSVSREKKESFPLTVTSAQKNPTAFYLCASSPAIYDSNQPQHFGDGTRLSIL.

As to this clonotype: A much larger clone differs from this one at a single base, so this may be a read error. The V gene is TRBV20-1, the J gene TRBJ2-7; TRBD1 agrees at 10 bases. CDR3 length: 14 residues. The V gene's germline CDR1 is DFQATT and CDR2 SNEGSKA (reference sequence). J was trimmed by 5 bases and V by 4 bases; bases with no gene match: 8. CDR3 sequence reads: CSAMAWDRGDEQYF. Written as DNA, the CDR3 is TGCAGTGCTATGGCCTGGGACAGGGGCGACGAGCAGTACTTC.

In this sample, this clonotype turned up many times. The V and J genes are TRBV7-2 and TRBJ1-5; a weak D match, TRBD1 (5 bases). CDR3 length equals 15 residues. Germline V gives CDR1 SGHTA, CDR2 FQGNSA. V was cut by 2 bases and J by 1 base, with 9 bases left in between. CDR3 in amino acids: CASSLQGLSNQPQHF. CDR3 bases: TGTGCCAGCAGCTTACAGGGACTAAGCAATCAGCCCCAGCATTTT. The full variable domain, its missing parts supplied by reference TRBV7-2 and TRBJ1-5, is GAGVSQSPSNKVTEKGKDVELRCDPISGHTALYWYRQSLGQGLEFLIYFQGNSAPDKSGLPSDRFSAERTGGSVSTLTIQRTQQEDSAVYLCASSLQGLSNQPQHFGDGTRLSIL.

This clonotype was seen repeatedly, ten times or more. The CDR3 reads CASSQRVTGLTEAFF. CDR3 bases: TGCGCCAGCAGCCAGAGAGTGACAGGGCTTACTGAAGCTTTCTTT. J is TRBJ1-1 and V is TRBV4-1; 7 bases map to TRBD1. This CDR3 comprises 15 residues. Germline V gene sequence: CDR1 MGHRA, CDR2 YSYEKL. V gave up 3 bases and J gave up 5 bases; unmatched junction bases: 9.

CDR3 sequence: CSVIWGRETQYF. DNA of the CDR3: TGCAGCGTGATATGGGGCCGAGAGACCCAGTACTTC. The V and J genes are TRBV20-1 and TRBJ2-5; the D gene is possibly TRBD1 (5 bases). Germline V gene sequence: CDR1 DFQATT, CDR2 SNEGSKA (reference sequence). The CDR3 contains 12 residues.

For the CDR3, the DNA is TGTGCCAGCAGCTCGAGGACAGGGCTTAGCACCGGGGAGCTGTTTTTT. Protein product: CASSSRTGLSTGELFF. The J gene is TRBJ2-2, the V gene TRBV7-2; 8 nucleotides align to TRBD1. The ends lost 4 bases at V and 4 bases at J; junction bases unmatched: 8. The CDR3 has 16 amino acids. Looked up from germline, CDR1 is SGHTA and CDR2 is FQGNSA.

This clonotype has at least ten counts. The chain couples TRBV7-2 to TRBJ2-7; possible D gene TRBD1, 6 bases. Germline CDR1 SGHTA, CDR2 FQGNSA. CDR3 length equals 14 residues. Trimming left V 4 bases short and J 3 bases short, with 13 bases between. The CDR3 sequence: CASSYRQVYYEQYF. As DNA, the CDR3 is TGTGCCAGCAGCTACCGACAGGTTTACTACGAGCAGTACTTC.

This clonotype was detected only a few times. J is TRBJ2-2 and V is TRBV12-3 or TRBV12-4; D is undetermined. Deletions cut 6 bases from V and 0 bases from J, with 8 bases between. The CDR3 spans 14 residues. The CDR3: CASRETANTGELFF. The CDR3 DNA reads TGTGCCAGCAGAGAAACCGCGAACACCGGGGAGCTGTTTTTT.

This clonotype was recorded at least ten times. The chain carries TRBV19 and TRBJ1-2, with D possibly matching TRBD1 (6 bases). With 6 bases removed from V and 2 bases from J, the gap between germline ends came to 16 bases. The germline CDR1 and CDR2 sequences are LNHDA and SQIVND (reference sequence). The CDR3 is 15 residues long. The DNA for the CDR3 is TGTGCCAGTAGCCCGACAGGACGGGGGAACTATGGCTACACCTTC. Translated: CASSPTGRGNYGYTF.

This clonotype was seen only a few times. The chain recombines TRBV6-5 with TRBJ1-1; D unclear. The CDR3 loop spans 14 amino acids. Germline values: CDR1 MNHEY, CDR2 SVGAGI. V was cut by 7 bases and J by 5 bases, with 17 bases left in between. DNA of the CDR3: TGTGCCAGCACCAGGACGCCGTTGGGGACTGAAGCTTTCTTT. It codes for CASTRTPLGTEAFF.

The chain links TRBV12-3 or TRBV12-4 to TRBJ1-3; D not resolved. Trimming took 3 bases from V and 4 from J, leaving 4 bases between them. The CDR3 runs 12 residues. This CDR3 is CASSFNGNTIYF. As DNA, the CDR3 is TGTGCCAGCAGTTTTAACGGAAACACCATATATTTT.

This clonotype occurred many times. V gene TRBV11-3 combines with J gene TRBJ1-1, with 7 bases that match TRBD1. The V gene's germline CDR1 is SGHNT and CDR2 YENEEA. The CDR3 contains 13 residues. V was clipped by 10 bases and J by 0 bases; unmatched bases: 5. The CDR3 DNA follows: TGTGCCACCTCGACAGGGATGAACACTGAAGCTTTCTTT. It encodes CATSTGMNTEAFF.

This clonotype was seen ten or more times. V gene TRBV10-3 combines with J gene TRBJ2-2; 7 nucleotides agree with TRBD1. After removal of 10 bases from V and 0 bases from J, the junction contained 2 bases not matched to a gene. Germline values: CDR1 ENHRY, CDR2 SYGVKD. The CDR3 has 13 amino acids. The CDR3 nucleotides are TGTGCCAGTGGGACAGCGAACACCGGGGAGCTGTTTTTT. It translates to CASGTANTGELFF.

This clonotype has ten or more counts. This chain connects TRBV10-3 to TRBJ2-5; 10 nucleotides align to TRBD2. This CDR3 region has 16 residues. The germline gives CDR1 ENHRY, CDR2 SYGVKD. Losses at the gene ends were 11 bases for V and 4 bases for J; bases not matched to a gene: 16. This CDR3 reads CASRPELAGLGETQYF. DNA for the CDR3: TGTGCCTCCAGGCCGGAACTAGCGGGACTGGGAGAGACCCAGTACTTC.

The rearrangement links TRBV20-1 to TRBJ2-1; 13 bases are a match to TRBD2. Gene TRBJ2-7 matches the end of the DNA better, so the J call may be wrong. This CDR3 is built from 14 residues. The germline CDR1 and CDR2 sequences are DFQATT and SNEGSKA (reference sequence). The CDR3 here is CSARGTSGNNEQYF. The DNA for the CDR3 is TGCAGTGCTCGGGGGACTAGCGGGAACAATGAGCAGTACTTC.

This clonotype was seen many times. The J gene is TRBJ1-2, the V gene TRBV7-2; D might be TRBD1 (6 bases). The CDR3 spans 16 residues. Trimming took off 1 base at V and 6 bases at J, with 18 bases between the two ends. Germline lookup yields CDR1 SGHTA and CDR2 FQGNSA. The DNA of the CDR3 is TGTGCCAGCAGCTTAGACGGGGGGGGCTCGGGGAATGGCTACACCTTC. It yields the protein CASSLDGGGSGNGYTF.

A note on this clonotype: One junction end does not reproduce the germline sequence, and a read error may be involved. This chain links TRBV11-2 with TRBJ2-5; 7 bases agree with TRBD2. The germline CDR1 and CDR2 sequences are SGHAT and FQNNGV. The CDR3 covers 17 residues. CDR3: CASSQDPGSAGKETQYF. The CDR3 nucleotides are TGCGCCAGCAGCCAGGACCCAGGGTCAGCGGGGAAAGAGACCCAGTACTTC.

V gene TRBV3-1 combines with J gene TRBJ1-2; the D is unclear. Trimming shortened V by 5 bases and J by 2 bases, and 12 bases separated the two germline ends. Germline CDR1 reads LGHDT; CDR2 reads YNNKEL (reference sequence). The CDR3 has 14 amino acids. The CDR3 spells CASSTWEVNYGYTF. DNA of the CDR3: TGTGCCAGCAGCACGTGGGAGGTAAACTATGGCTACACCTTC.

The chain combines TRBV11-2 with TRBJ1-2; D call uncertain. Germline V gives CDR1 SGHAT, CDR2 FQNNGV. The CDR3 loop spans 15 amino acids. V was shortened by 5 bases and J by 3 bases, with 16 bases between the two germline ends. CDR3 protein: CASSPLVRAHYGYTF. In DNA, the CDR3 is TGTGCCAGCAGCCCCCTGGTCCGGGCCCACTATGGCTACACCTTC.